This entry features one T cell receptor (beta chain) sequence. This entry belongs to a study of blood T cell repertoires in COVID-19. The protocol was immunoSEQ multiplex PCR, while the TCRdb copy is restricted to in-frame clones and leaves out a portion. The sample has fewer than 450,000 clones, 88% seen once; the top ten hold about 1.2%. This CDR3 region has 19 residues. Germline CDR1 is ENHRY and CDR2 is SYGVKD. V lost 0 bases and J lost 0; bases outside the gene matches: 6. This clonotype was obtained from a woman between 18 and 29 years old who had recovered from COVID-19. The V gene is TRBV10-3, the J gene TRBJ2-1; 12 positions agree with TRBD2. The sequencing sample was made of PBMCs or T cells enriched from blood (not recorded which). DNA for the CDR3: TGTGCCATCAGTGAGTCAGAACTAGCGGGGGGTAGCTCCTACAATGAGCAGTTCTTC. It encodes CAISESELAGGSSYNEQFF.